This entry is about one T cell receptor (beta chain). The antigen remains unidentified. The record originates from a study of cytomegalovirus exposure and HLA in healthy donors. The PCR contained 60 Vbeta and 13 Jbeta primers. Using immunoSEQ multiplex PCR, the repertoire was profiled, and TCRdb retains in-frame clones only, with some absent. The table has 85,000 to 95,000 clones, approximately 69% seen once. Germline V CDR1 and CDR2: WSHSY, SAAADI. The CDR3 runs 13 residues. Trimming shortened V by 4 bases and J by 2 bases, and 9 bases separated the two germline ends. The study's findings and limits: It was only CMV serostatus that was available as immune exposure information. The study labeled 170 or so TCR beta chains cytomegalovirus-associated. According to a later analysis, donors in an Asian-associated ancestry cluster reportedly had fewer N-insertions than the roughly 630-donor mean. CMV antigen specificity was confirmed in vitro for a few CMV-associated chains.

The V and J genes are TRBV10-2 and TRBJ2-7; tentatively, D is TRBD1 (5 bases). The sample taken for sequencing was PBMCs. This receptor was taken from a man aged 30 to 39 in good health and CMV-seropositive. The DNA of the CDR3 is TGCGCCAGCAGTGCAGGGATCACCTACGAGCAGTACTTC. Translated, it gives CASSAGITYEQYF.